This T cell receptor (beta chain) was captured by sequencing in a study of T cell responses to AZD1222 COVID-19 vaccine. This CDR3 has 14 residues. Trimming left V 0 bases short and J 3 bases short, with 9 bases between. Germline-derived CDR1 and CDR2 are SGDLS and YYNGEE. Profiling relied on immunoSEQ multiplex PCR, and the TCRdb table lists in-frame clones only, not all of them. The sample lists 110,000 to 150,000 clones; roughly 89% were seen once. J is TRBJ1-2 and V is TRBV9; D is undetermined. The material was peripheral blood, obtained on day 0 of AZD1222 vaccination. The source is an adult in good health. The CDR3 region is CASSVGDGYYGYTF. Here the CDR3 DNA reads TGTGCCAGCAGCGTAGGAGACGGGTACTATGGCTACACCTTC.